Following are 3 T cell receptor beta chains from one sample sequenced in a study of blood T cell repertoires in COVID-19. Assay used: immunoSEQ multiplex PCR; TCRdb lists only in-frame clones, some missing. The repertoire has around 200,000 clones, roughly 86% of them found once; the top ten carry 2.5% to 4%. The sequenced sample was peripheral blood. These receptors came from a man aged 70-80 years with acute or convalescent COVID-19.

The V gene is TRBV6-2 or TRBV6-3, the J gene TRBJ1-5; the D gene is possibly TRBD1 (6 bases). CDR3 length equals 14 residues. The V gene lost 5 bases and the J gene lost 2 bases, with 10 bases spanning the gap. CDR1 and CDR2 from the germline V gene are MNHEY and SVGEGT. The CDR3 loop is CASSLRGGNQPQHF. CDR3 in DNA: TGTGCCAGCAGTCTCAGGGGAGGCAATCAGCCCCAGCATTTT.

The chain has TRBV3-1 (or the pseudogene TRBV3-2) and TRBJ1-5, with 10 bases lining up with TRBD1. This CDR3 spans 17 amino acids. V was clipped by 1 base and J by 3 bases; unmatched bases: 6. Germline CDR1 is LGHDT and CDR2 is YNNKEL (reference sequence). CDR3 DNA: TGTGCCAGCAGCCAAGGTCCTGACAGGGGGCTCAATCAGCCCCAGCATTTT. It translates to CASSQGPDRGLNQPQHF.

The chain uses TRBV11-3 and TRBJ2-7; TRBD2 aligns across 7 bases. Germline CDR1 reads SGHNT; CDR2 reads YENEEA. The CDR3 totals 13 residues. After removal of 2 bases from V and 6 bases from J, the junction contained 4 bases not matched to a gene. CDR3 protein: CASSLYGRGEQYF. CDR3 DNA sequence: TGTGCCAGCAGCTTATATGGGAGGGGCGAGCAGTACTTC.